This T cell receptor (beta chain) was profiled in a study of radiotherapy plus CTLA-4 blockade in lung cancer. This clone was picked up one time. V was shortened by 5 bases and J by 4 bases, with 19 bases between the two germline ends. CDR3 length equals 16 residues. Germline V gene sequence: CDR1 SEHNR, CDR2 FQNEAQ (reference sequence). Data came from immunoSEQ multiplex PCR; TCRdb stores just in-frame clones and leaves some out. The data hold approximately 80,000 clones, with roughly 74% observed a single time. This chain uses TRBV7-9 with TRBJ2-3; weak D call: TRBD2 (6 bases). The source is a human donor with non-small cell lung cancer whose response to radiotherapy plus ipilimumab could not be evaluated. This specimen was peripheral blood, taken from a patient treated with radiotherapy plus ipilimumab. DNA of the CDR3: TGTGCCAGCAGCCCAGAATGGAGGGATAATCCAGATACGCAGTATTTT. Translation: CASSPEWRDNPDTQYF.